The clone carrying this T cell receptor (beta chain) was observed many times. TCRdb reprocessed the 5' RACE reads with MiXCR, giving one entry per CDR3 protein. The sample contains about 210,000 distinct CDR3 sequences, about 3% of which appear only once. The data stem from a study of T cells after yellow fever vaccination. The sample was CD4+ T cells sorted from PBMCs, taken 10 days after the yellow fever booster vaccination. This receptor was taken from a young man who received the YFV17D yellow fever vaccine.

CDR3 in DNA: TGTGCCAGCAGCTACTATAGTGGGACAGGGCACAATCAGCCCCAGCATTTT. This sequence encodes CASSYYSGTGHNQPQHF. V usage is TRBV5-6 and J usage is TRBJ1-5, with 9 bases lining up with TRBD1. The V segment lost 3 bases and the J segment 3 bases; nucleotides outside the gene matches: 10. Per the germline V gene, CDR1 is SGHDT and CDR2 is YYEEEE. There are 17 residues in the CDR3.